This T cell receptor beta chain originates from a study of CD8+ T cells in alopecia areata (dated by TCRdb to the late 2010s). Turning to the overall study: Treated patients were enrolled in an open-label pilot trial of oral tofacitinib, 5 to 10 mg twice daily, for moderate-to-severe alopecia areata. Patients on tofacitinib were biopsied at baseline and after 4 and 24 weeks of treatment, and several of the patients also had a later scalp biopsy. immunoSEQ multiplex PCR using 35 Vbeta forward primers and 13 Jbeta reverse primers was used to amplify TCRbeta CDR3 regions. Patients received tofacitinib for 6 to 18 months and were then followed off drug for 6 months to check for delayed response and recurrence. To study T cell clonal expansion in alopecia areata, the researchers applied high-throughput TCRbeta sequencing to both the C3H/HeJ mouse model and human patients. Disease severity in treated patients was measured with the SALT score, which quantifies the percentage of affected scalp surface area. Clonality in the scalp was compared among normal scalp (n=4), patchy alopecia areata scalp (n=8), and alopecia totalis/universalis scalp (n=8). RNA was obtained with the PAXgene miRNA kit for fixed scalp, the miRNeasy kit for PBMCs, and the RNeasy kit for mouse skin. Scalp tissue and sorted CD4+ and CD8+ peripheral blood T cells from patchy and totalis/universalis alopecia areata patients and from healthy controls were covered by human TCRbeta sequencing. The full study reports these points: Scalp TCR repertoire analysis is complicated because resident alphabeta T cells in normal human skin are also sequenced, whereas mouse skin is dominated by gammadelta T cells. Shared TCR sequences between patients were less evident than in mice, which may be partly attributable to HLA diversity in the patient population. Many expanded lesional clones persisted in scalp and blood during tofacitinib treatment, which may partly explain relapse after stopping treatment. With tofacitinib, both scalp clonality and the number of expanded CD8+ clones among the top 100 scalp clones went down significantly. The treated cohort was small, with a single nonresponder, so links between baseline CD8+ expansion and response need larger studies. Compared with normal scalp, lesional scalp, particularly in alopecia totalis/universalis, had higher clonality and more expanded CD8+ clones, which suggests antigenic drive.

Sample time point, as interpreted from the label and publication: roughly 27 days on oral tofacitinib. The meaning of the sample's treatment or condition label: oral pan-JAK inhibitor, 5-10 mg twice daily. Lesional scalp punch biopsies and peripheral blood were collected from alopecia areata patients. PBMCs were separated by density centrifugation and stained for CD3, CD4 and CD8, after which CD4+ and CD8+ T cells were sorted on a FACSAria. As concerns this clone: Its antigen is not yet known. The record has no base qualities; no much larger clone is one base away.

Library preparation employed the immunoSEQ multiplex PCR assay. RNA was extracted from all samples and reverse transcribed into cDNA, which served as template for TCR sequencing. First-strand cDNA was synthesized using SuperScript III with a 2:1 mix of oligo-dT and random hexamers. A synthetic immune receptor repertoire was used to measure amplification bias, and any remaining bias was corrected computationally. In the authors' own workflow: Raw reads were preprocessed to remove errors, and CDR3 was defined according to IMGT conventions as the region from the conserved cysteine to phenylalanine. Clonality was computed by normalizing Shannon entropy by log2 of the number of productive unique TCRs and subtracting the result from 1. Whether each scalp clone was CD4 or CD8 was inferred by checking scalp TCRbeta sequences against the CD4 and CD8 repertoires from sorted blood. The source is immuneACCESS, and TCRdb retained only in-frame sequences with V and J called. Part of the clones is not carried over; for the studies checked, unresolved V genes explain less than half of this, and the remainder is unexplained. V and J calls plus clone size are reproduced from that table; the DNA served to infer D and trimming. Counted in this sample were about 220,000 clones; roughly 56% of them appeared once. Of the sample, roughly 1.5% is held by the ten largest clones.

The trim is 2 bases for V and 0 bases for J, with a gap of 13 bases between the germline ends. CDR1 and CDR2 (MNHEY, SMNVEV) derive from the germline V gene (reference sequence). Its CDR3 holds 16 amino acids, cysteine through phenylalanine. The entry retains the CDR3 DNA only, 48 bases that are in frame from base 1. The source of this sequence is a human donor with alopecia areata. This material consisted of CD4+ T cells sorted from blood, taken at week 4, from a patient treated with tofacitinib. The rearranged segments are TRBV27 and TRBJ2-5, with the D segment identity uncertain. This receptor carries the CDR3 CASSLVMSRYQETQYF. Here is the DNA: TGTGCCAGCAGTTTAGTCATGAGTCGGTACCAAGAGACCCAGTACTTC.